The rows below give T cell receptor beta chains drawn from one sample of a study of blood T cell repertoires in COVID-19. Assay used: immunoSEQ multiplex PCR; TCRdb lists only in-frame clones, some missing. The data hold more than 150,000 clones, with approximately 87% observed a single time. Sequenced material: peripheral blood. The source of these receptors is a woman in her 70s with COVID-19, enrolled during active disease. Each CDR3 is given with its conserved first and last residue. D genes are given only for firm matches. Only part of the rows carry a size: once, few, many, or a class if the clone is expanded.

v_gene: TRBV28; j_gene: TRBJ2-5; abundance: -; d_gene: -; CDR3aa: CASSRRGETQYF; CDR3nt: TGTGCCAGCAGTCGCAGAGGAGAGACCCAGTACTTC
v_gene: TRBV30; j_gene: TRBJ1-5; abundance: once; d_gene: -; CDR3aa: CAWSVYSGVQPQHF; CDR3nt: TGTGCCTGGAGTGTATACTCCGGGGTTCAGCCCCAGCATTTT
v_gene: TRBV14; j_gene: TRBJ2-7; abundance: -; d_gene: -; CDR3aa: CASSQERLAGLYEQYF; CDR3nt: TGTGCCAGCAGCCAAGAAAGGCTAGCAGGACTATACGAGCAGTACTTC
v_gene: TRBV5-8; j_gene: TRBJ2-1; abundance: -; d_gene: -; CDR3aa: CASSLGLAPNEQFF; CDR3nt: TGTGCCAGCAGCTTGGGTCTAGCCCCCAATGAGCAGTTCTTC
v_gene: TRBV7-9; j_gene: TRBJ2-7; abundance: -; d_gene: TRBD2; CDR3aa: CASSSKVGLDEQYF; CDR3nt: TGTGCCAGCAGCTCAAAGGTGGGACTAGACGAGCAGTACTTC
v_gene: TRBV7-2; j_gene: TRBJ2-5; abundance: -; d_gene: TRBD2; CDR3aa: CASSTSESKTQYF; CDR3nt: TGTGCCAGCAGTACTAGCGAATCAAAGACCCAGTACTTC
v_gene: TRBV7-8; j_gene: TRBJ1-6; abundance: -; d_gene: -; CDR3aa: CASSLVGARDSPLHF; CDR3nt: TGTGCCAGCAGCTTAGTGGGGGCTAGAGATTCACCCCTCCACTTT
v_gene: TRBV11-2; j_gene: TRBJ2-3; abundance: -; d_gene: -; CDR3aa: CASSLEGHGGLADTQYF; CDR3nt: TGTGCCAGCAGCTTAGAGGGCCATGGAGGGCTTGCAGATACGCAGTATTTT
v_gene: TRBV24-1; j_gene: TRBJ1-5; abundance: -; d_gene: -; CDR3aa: CATGGEFSNQPQHF; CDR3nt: TGTGCCACCGGCGGAGAATTTAGCAATCAGCCCCAGCATTTT
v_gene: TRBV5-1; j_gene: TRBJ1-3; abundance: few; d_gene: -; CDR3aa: CASSPPAAGGNTIYF; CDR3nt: TGCGCCAGCAGCCCCCCCGCGGCGGGAGGAAACACCATATATTTT
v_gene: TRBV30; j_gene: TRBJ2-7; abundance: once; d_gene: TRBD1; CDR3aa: CAWATGVSEQYF; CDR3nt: TGTGCCTGGGCGACAGGGGTGTCCGAGCAGTACTTC
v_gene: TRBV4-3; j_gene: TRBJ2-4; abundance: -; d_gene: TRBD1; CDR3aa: CASSQEVRTGNIQYF; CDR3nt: TGCGCCAGCAGCCAAGAGGTCCGGACAGGAAACATTCAGTACTTC
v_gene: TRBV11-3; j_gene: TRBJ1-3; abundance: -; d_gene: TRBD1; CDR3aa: CASSLRDRAPSGNTIYF; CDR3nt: TGTGCCAGCAGCTTACGGGACAGGGCCCCCTCTGGAAACACCATATATTTT
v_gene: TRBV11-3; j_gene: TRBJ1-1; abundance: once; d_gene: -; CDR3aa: CASSSYTEAFF; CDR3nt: TGTGCCAGCAGCTCTTACACTGAAGCTTTCTTT
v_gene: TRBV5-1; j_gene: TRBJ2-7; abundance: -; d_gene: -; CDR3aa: CASSFSGSSYEQYF; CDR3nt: TGCGCCAGCAGCTTTTCCGGGAGCTCCTACGAGCAGTACTTC
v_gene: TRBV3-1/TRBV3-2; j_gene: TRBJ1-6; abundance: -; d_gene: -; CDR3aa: CASRQAGDSPLHF; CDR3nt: TGTGCCAGTAGACAGGCTGGAGATTCACCCCTCCACTTT
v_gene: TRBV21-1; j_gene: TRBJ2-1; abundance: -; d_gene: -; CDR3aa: CASSSTRTSYNEQFF; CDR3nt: TGTGCCAGCAGCAGTACTCGAACTTCCTACAATGAGCAGTTCTTC
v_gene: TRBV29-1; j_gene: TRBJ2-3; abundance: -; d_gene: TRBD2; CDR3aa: CSVAGGSGSSTDTQYF; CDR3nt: TGCAGCGTGGCCGGCGGGAGCGGGTCGAGCACAGATACGCAGTATTTT
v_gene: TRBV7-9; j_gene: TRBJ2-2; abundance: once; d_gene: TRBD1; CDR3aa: CASSRGTGDTSGTTGELFF; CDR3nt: TGTGCCAGCAGCCGCGGGACAGGGGATACTAGCGGAACTACCGGGGAGCTGTTTTTT
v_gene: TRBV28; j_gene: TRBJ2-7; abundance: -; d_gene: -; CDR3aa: CASKGAGRLIDYEQYF; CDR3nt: TGTGCCAGCAAAGGTGCAGGTCGTCTTATTGACTACGAGCAGTACTTC
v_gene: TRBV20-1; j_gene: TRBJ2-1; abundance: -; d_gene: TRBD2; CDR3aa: CSASRGSGSGSAYHEQFF; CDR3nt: TGCAGTGCTAGTCGCGGTAGCGGGAGCGGGTCCGCTTACCATGAGCAGTTCTTC
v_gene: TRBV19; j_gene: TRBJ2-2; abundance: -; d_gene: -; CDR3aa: CASTRVGNTGELFF; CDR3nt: TGTGCCAGTACCAGGGTGGGGAACACCGGGGAGCTGTTTTTT
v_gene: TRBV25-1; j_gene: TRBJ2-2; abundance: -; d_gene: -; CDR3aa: CASSEPGTSRELFF; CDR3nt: TGTGCCAGCAGTGAGCCCGGGACAAGCCGGGAGCTGTTTTTT
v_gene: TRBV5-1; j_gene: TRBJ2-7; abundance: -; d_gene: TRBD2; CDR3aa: CASSMTSGSGPEQYF; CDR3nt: TGCGCCAGCAGCATGACTAGCGGGAGCGGTCCCGAGCAGTACTTC
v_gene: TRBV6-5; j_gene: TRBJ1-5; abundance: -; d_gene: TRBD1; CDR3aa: CASRSRGLGQPQHF; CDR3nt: TGTGCCAGCAGGAGCAGGGGGCTGGGTCAGCCCCAGCATTTT
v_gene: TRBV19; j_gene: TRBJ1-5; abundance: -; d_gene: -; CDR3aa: CASSSAPSNQPQHF; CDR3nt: TGTGCCAGTAGTAGCGCCCCGAGCAATCAGCCCCAGCATTTT
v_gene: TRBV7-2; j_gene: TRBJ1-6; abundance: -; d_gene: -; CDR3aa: CAGAGDYNSPLHF; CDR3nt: TGTGCCGGGGCCGGAGATTATAATTCACCCCTCCACTTT
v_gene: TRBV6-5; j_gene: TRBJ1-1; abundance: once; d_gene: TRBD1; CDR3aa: CASSPGQGPGTEAFF; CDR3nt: TGTGCCAGCAGCCCGGGACAGGGGCCGGGCACTGAAGCTTTCTTT
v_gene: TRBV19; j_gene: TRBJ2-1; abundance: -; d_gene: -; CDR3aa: CASSGSGIHNEQFF; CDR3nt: TGTGCCAGTAGTGGTAGCGGTATCCACAATGAGCAGTTCTTC
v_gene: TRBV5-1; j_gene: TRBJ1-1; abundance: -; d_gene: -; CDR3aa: CASSDDDINTEAFF; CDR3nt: TGCGCCAGCAGCGACGACGACATCAACACTGAAGCTTTCTTT
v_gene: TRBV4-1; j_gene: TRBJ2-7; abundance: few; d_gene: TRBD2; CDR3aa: CASSQGSSGRNYEQYF; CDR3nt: TGCGCCAGCAGCCAAGGTTCTAGCGGGAGAAACTACGAGCAGTACTTC
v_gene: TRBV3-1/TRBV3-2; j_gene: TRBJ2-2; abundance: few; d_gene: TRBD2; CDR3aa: CASSQDGWFRGVTGELFF; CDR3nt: TGTGCCAGCAGCCAAGATGGGTGGTTTCGGGGGGTCACCGGGGAGCTGTTTTTT
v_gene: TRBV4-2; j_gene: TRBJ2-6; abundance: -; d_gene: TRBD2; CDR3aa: CASSQDRGRAVGANVLTF; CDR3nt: TGTGCCAGCAGCCAAGATAGAGGGAGGGCCGTAGGGGCCAACGTCCTGACTTTC
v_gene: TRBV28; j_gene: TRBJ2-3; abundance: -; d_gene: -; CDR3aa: CASSVPGGYTDTQYF; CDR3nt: TGTGCCAGCAGTGTCCCAGGGGGGTACACAGATACGCAGTATTTT
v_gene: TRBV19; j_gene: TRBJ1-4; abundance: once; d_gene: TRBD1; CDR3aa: CASSIRLGTVATNEKLFF; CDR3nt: TGTGCCAGTAGTATTCGACTCGGGACAGTTGCAACTAATGAAAAACTGTTTTTT
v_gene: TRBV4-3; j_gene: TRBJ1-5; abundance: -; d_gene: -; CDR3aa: CASSQDPMRPQHF; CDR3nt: TGCGCCAGCAGCCAAGATCCTATGCGGCCCCAGCATTTT
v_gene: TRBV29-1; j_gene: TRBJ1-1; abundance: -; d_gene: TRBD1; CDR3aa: CSVLTARTGAFVAFF; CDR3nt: TGCAGCGTTTTAACGGCAAGGACAGGGGCTTTCGTAGCTTTCTTT
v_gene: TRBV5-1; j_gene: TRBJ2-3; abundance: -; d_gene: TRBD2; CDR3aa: CASSLGLADPTDTQYF; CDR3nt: TGCGCCAGCAGCTTGGGGCTAGCGGACCCCACAGATACGCAGTATTTT
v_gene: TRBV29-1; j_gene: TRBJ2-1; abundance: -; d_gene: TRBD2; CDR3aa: CSVGGGGNEQFF; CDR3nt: TGCAGCGTTGGCGGGGGGGGGAATGAGCAGTTCTTC
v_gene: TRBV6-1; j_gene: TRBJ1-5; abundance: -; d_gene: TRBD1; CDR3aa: CASSEGGQGASQPQHF; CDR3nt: TGTGCCAGCAGTGAAGGGGGACAGGGGGCGAGTCAGCCCCAGCATTTT
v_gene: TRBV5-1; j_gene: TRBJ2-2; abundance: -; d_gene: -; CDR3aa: CASSIRTDTGELFF; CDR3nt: TGCGCCAGCAGCATACGGACAGACACCGGGGAGCTGTTTTTT
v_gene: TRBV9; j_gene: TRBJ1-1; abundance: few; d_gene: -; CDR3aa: CASSVVTVGTEAFF; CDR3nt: TGTGCCAGCAGCGTAGTGACAGTTGGGACTGAAGCTTTCTTT
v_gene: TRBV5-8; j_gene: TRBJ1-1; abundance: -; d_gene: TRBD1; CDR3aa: CASRRTGGGTEAFF; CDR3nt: TGTGCCAGCAGACGCACAGGGGGCGGCACTGAAGCTTTCTTT
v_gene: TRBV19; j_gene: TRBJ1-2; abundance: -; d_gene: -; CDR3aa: CASSPGGYYGYTF; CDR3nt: TGTGCCAGTAGTCCCGGGGGATACTATGGCTACACCTTC
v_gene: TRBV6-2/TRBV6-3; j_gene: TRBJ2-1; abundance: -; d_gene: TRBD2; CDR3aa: CASSYEAGGSRNEQFF; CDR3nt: TGTGCCAGCAGTTACGAGGCGGGAGGTTCTCGCAATGAGCAGTTCTTC